This note documents a single TCR beta chain sequence. This sample is drawn from a study of blood T cell repertoires in COVID-19. For the study at large: The analysed material was cDNA or gDNA that came from T cells, B-cell-depleted T cells, or PBMCs.

Assay used: immunoSEQ multiplex PCR; TCRdb lists only in-frame clones, some missing. Of around 57,000 clones in the sample, approximately 90% were seen once. This TCR came from a man aged 45-60 years with acute or convalescent COVID-19. Sequencing was done on a sample of peripheral blood.

CDR3 amino acids: CASSLVGLAGSGEQFF. The CDR3 DNA sequence: TGTGCCAGCAGCTTAGTTGGGCTAGCGGGATCCGGTGAGCAGTTCTTC. The chain couples TRBV7-2 to TRBJ2-1; 9 nucleotides line up with TRBD2. CDR1 is SGHTA, CDR2 FQGNSA, per germline. The ends lost 1 base at V and 9 bases at J; junction bases unmatched: 10. The CDR3 consists of 16 residues.